The entry below gives a single T cell receptor beta chain sequence along with its context. The data were taken from a study of shared clonotypes between healthy human individuals. On sorted subsets, replicate PCRs used roughly 220 ng DNA, or about 30,000 T cell genomes. Data came from immunoSEQ multiplex PCR; TCRdb stores just in-frame clones and leaves some out. The table lists 1.5 million to 2.5 million clones, around 96% of them singletons. V lost 3 bases, J lost 8 bases, and 4 bases lay in between. Germline CDR1 reads SQVTM; CDR2 reads ANQGSEA. This CDR3 region has 9 residues. Terminally differentiated effector memory CD45RA+ cells were left out of the naive CD8 fraction, which was CD45RO-negative and positively selected for CCR7.

The specimen was naive CD8+ T cells sorted from blood. This TCR derives from a man younger than 35 in good health. The J gene is TRBJ1-2, the V gene TRBV29-1; D is unresolved. DNA of the CDR3: TGCAGCGTTGATAAGGGCTACACCTTC. It codes for CSVDKGYTF.